Described below is a single TCR beta chain sequence and its context. These data originate in a study of blood T cell repertoires in COVID-19. Study as a whole: Italy, Spain and the United States were the sources of the convalescent and acute COVID-19 samples. T cells, B-cell-depleted T cells, or PBMCs provided the cDNA or gDNA that served as material.

The CDR3 is made up of 16 amino acids. With 7 bases clipped from V and 3 bases from J, the junction kept 7 bases outside the gene matches. Germline values: CDR1 SGHRS, CDR2 YFSETQ. Clones were sequenced by immunoSEQ multiplex PCR, and TCRdb holds only the in-frame ones, with some missing. The sample carries roughly 430,000 clones, roughly 88% recorded once. Categorization into cohorts depended on clinical history that participants reported. Up to 2 weeks before entering the study, exposed participants had met a COVID-19 case. Sequences were obtained from PBMCs or T cells enriched from blood (not recorded which). The V call is TRBV5-1, the J call TRBJ2-3, with 14 bases that match TRBD2. The source is a woman under 30 who had been exposed to COVID-19. Written as DNA, the CDR3 is TGCGCCAGCCATCAGGGACTAGCGGGGGTAACAGATACGCAGTATTTT. It encodes CASHQGLAGVTDTQYF.